This T cell receptor (beta chain) was obtained from a study of long-term antiretroviral therapy in people with HIV (dated by TCRdb to between 2021 and 2024). About the full investigation: Collection of the earliest samples took place about a decade ahead of the 2015 WHO recommendation for immediate ART, at a time when ART was typically delayed until CD4 counts fell. A retrospective serial study tested whether ART initiation and durable HIV suppression were associated with changes in peripheral blood TRB repertoire composition and diversity. The cohort contributed over 150 cryopreserved PBMC samples from 30 to 35 adults with confirmed HIV infection, collected serially over a mean of about 6 years (range 1-12). About 35% of the 30 participants with HIV were female. Test extractions of a monoclonal T-cell line alongside some 36 polyclonal samples showed no cross-contamination during QIAcube processing.

To be included, a participant needed at least one PBMC sample from before ART initiation plus at least two post-ART samples. Every participant with HIV received treatment in the United States of America. Before DNA extraction, cryopreserved samples containing roughly 0.9-10 million PBMC were thawed and washed. At the time of the earliest PBMC sample, participants with HIV were aged between roughly 20 and 55 years. PBMC samples were contributed by each participant from 1-4 timepoints before ART initiation and 2-8 timepoints after ART initiation, with a median of 7 samples. For every participant, serial HIV viral load, CD4+ T-cell count, ART history and demographic data were obtained. Using a Qiagen kit on a QIAcube, genomic DNA was extracted from unsorted PBMC, with samples processed in batches of 12. The immunoSEQ hsTCRB v3.0 assay was used at survey level resolution to sequence the TRB variable region. The target sequencing depth for TRB was roughly 40,000-55,000 T-cell genomes per sample. TRB libraries were pooled and sequenced on an Illumina MiSeq using a v3 150-cycle kit. Concerning the study's data processing: Repertoire analysis ran in R within a reproducible Nextflow workflow covering QC, data transformation and analysis. Custom analyses were implemented in LymphoSeq2, an R package for AIRR-Seq data exploration. A handful of samples that yielded fewer than 5000 total TRB sequences were excluded, so that under 200 HIV repertoires were analyzed. Of the roughly 180 retained HIV repertoires, under 65 were collected before and 129 after ART initiation. Repertoires were downsampled to 5000 TRB nucleotide sequences, and summary statistics were averaged over 100 downsampling iterations. Only TRB sequences with CDR3 regions of at least seven amino acids were retained for analysis. Diversity was measured with a Shannon entropy-derived clonality score and the Gini coefficient. In the repertoire networks, any two of the top 5000 CDR3 amino acid sequences were connected whenever the two sequences differed by an edit distance of one. For TRB CDR3 amino acid sequences, GLIPH2 was used to predict antigen specificity groups and MHC restriction. Known CMV, EBV, HIV or tissue antigen associations were flagged by matching CDR3 amino acid sequences against VDJdb and McPAS-TCR. Pre-ART, post-ART and control groups were compared with Wilcoxon signed-rank tests and Holm-Bonferroni correction. TCRdb obtained this table from immuneACCESS and retained in-frame rearrangements with V and J assigned. These tables miss some clones; where compared with another copy, unresolved V genes account for less than half of the shortfall, and the remainder is unexplained. The DNA was the basis for D and trimming; V, J and clone size are from that table. In all, the sample holds 12,000 to 15,000 clones, and around 90% of those were seen once. The top ten clonotypes cover 9.5% to 13% of the sample.

Based on its abundance in the sample, this clone is medium-sized (0.01 to 0.1%). Its antigen is unknown. It has no much larger one-base neighbor in the sample; base qualities were not kept. Summary of the overall study and its limitations: Starting ART was linked to a significant rise in TRB diversity, yet even with long-term ART the diversity remained significantly lower than in transplant donor controls. No data were available on ART adherence, viral resistance or therapy changes, limiting inferences about post-ART repertoire changes. Owing to limited PBMC availability, only the TCR beta chain was sequenced, without alpha chain pairing. The samples span the years 2004 to 2017, and the ART regimens used at that time may not be as effective as current regimens. Expanded TRB clones identified before ART initiation dominated the repertoire across all time points, though the dominance fluctuated and decreased in many PLHIV after ART. HIV repertoires had narrower CDR3 length ranges than controls, and the network structure suggested an antigen-experienced repertoire that shifted only slightly toward naive after ART. Because pre-ART samples had limited cell numbers, unsorted PBMC were profiled rather than sorted CD4+ and CD8+ T cells.

This TCR was recovered from a man between 35 and 55 years old with HIV. Sequenced here: unsorted PBMCs, sampled 6.2 years after starting antiretroviral therapy.

The CDR3 protein sequence reads: CASSYRVSDEQYF. The sequence in DNA is TGTGCCAGCAGTTACAGGGTTTCAGACGAGCAGTACTTC. In this chain, TRBV6-5 is recombined with TRBJ2-7; the D gene lacks a confident call. The junction shows trimming of 2 bases on V and 5 bases on J, plus 10 bases between the germline ends. CDR1 MNHEY and CDR2 SVGAGI are derived from the germline V gene. Spanning cysteine to phenylalanine, the CDR3 consists of 13 amino acids. The sequence is cut down to CDR3 DNA, 39 bases in frame from base 1.